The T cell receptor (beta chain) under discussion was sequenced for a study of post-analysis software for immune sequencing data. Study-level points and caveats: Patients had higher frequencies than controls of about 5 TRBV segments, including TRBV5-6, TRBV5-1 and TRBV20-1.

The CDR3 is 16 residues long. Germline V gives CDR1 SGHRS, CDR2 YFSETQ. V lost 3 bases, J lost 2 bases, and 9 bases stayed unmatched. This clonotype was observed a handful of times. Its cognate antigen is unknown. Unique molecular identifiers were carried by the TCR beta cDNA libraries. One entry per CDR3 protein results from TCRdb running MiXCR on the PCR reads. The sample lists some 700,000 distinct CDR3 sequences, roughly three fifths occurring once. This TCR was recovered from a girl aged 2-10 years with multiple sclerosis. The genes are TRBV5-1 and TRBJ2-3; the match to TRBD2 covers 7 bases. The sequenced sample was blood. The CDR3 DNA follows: TGCGCCAGCAGCTCCGCGGGAGCAGGGATCACAGATACGCAGTATTTT. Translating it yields CASSSAGAGITDTQYF.